The 18 T cell receptor beta chains in this list originate from one sample, sequenced in a study of T cell responses to AZD1222 COVID-19 vaccine. Measured with immunoSEQ multiplex PCR; TCRdb has only the in-frame clones, and not every one. Of more than 140,000 clones listed, approximately 90% are singletons. Sample: peripheral blood, taken on day 0 of MenACWY control vaccination. The receptors here all came from an adult in good health.

This rearrangement joins TRBV7-9 to TRBJ1-4; TRBD1 matches 8 bases. Germline loops: CDR1 SEHNR, CDR2 FQNEAQ (reference sequence). The CDR3 loop spans 16 amino acids. After removal of 2 bases from V and 6 bases from J, the junction contained 8 bases not matched to a gene. In DNA form, the CDR3 reads TGTGCCAGCAGCTTATCCAGGGGGCATAACGATGAAAAACTGTTTTTT. It translates to CASSLSRGHNDEKLFF.

The chain combines TRBV3-1 (or the pseudogene TRBV3-2) with TRBJ2-2, with 8 positions matching TRBD2. J was trimmed by 7 bases and V by 1 base; bases with no gene match: 11. Germline CDR1 reads LGHDT; CDR2 reads YNNKEL (reference sequence). This CDR3 is built from 17 residues. The CDR3, as DNA: TGTGCCAGCAGCCAAGTTGATAGCGGGACGTGTAGCGGGGAGCTGTTTTTT. Residues: CASSQVDSGTCSGELFF.

This chain uses TRBV3-1 (or the pseudogene TRBV3-2) with TRBJ1-3; 8 bases match TRBD1. The V gene end was trimmed by 4 bases and the J gene end by 2 bases; junction bases not matched to a gene: 13. The germline gives CDR1 LGHDT, CDR2 YNNKEL (reference sequence). The CDR3 contains 18 residues. The CDR3 here is CASSPYGRGTGAGNTIYF. CDR3 bases: TGTGCCAGCAGCCCATATGGTAGGGGGACAGGAGCTGGAAACACCATATATTTT.

V is TRBV18 and J is TRBJ1-1; TRBD1 aligns across 7 bases. Per germline, CDR1 KGHSH and CDR2 LQKENI. With V trimmed by 4 bases and J by 1 base, 12 bases remained unmatched. The CDR3 contains 17 residues. In nucleotides, the CDR3 is TGTGCCAGCTCACTAAACTCACAGGGGACGGGGAACACTGAAGCTTTCTTT. This codes for CASSLNSQGTGNTEAFF.

This chain joins TRBV24-1 and TRBJ2-7, with D possibly TRBD1 on 5 matching bases. Per germline, CDR1 KGHDR and CDR2 SFDVKD. This CDR3 region has 12 residues. V lost 7 bases, J lost 3 bases, and 9 bases lay in between. CDR3 residues: CATSLTGYEQYF. The CDR3, as DNA: TGTGCCACCAGCTTAACAGGCTACGAGCAGTACTTC.

This sequence joins TRBV7-3 and TRBJ2-2, with D tentatively TRBD2 (5 bases). Per germline, CDR1 SGHTA and CDR2 FQGTGA. This CDR3 region has 17 residues. V was cut by 0 bases and J by 6 bases, with 17 bases left in between. CDR3 sequence (DNA): TGTGCCAGCAGCTTAACACCGGACTTTGACGGATCCGGGGAGCTGTTTTTT. This codes for CASSLTPDFDGSGELFF. The full variable domain, its missing parts supplied by reference TRBV7-3 and TRBJ2-2, is GAGVSQTPSNKVTEKGKYVELRCDPISGHTALYWYRQSLGQGPEFLIYFQGTGAADDSGLPNDRFFAVRPEGSVSTLKIQRTERGDSAVYLCASSLTPDFDGSGELFFGEGSRLTVL.

This clone appeared once. The rearrangement joins TRBV6-2 or TRBV6-3 to TRBJ1-4, with 9 bases matching TRBD1. The CDR3 covers 14 residues. Per the germline V gene, CDR1 is MNHEY and CDR2 is SVGEGT. V was clipped by 6 bases and J by 7 bases; unmatched bases: 6. This CDR3 reads CASSRRDRVEKLFF. The CDR3 nucleotides read TGTGCCAGCAGCCGCCGGGACAGGGTTGAAAAACTGTTTTTT.

The V and J genes are TRBV28 and TRBJ2-7; no firm D call. Trimming left V 6 bases short and J 0 bases short, with 12 bases between. The CDR3 loop spans 14 amino acids. In germline, CDR1 is MDHEN, CDR2 SYDVKM. CDR3 residues: CASRQYKTSYEQYF. As DNA, the CDR3 is TGTGCCAGCAGGCAATACAAGACCTCCTACGAGCAGTACTTC.

The chain links TRBV19 to TRBJ2-5; D is undetermined. CDR3 length: 12 amino acids. Germline CDR1 reads LNHDA; CDR2 reads SQIVND (reference sequence). Trimming stripped 5 bases from V and 4 bases from J, with 8 bases between. As DNA, the CDR3 is TGTGCCAGTAGTCCTCAAGGAGAGACCCAGTACTTC. It encodes CASSPQGETQYF.

V and J are TRBV28 and TRBJ2-2; no firm D call. Deletions cut 7 bases from V and 1 base from J, with 10 bases between. The germline V gene has CDR1 MDHEN and CDR2 SYDVKM. The CDR3 totals 14 residues. This CDR3 reads CASTTDRNTGELFF. The CDR3 DNA reads TGTGCCAGCACCACTGATAGGAACACCGGGGAGCTGTTTTTT.

A single count supports this clone. The V call is TRBV29-1, the J call TRBJ1-5, with D possibly matching TRBD1 (5 bases). Trimming removed 4 bases at V and 2 bases at J, with 9 bases between. Germline values: CDR1 SQVTM, CDR2 ANQGSEA. The CDR3 has 13 amino acids. As DNA, the CDR3 is TGCAGCGTTGGGCAAGGGGGCAATCAGCCCCAGCATTTT. Translating it yields CSVGQGGNQPQHF.

The genes are TRBV3-1 (or the pseudogene TRBV3-2) and TRBJ2-1, with D possibly being TRBD2 (5 bases). The CDR3 loop spans 12 amino acids. Trimming cost V 2 bases and J 9 bases, with 8 bases left between them. Germline assignment: CDR1 LGHDT and CDR2 YNNKEL (reference sequence). Here the CDR3 reads CASSQNRGEQFF. CDR3 DNA sequence: TGTGCCAGCAGCCAAAACCGGGGTGAGCAGTTCTTC.

A few counts support this clone. The rearrangement joins TRBV29-1 to TRBJ2-7; D may match TRBD1 or TRBD2 (5 bases each). The CDR3 has 12 residues. Trimming removed 7 bases from V and 4 bases from J, with 14 bases in between. CDR1 SQVTM and CDR2 ANQGSEA come from the germline V gene. The CDR3 spells CSAAWDAYEQYF. In DNA, the CDR3 is TGCAGCGCCGCCTGGGACGCGTACGAGCAGTACTTC.

The chain has TRBV18 and TRBJ2-1; 13 bases are shared with TRBD2. Germline V gene sequence: CDR1 KGHSH, CDR2 LQKENI. Trimming at V came to 3 bases and at J to 8 bases, leaving 10 bases not matched to a gene. The CDR3 has 17 amino acids. The CDR3 nucleotides read TGTGCCAGCTCACCGGGCCGCGGACTAGCGGGAGTAGATGAGCAGTTCTTC. This gives the protein CASSPGRGLAGVDEQFF.

This sequence joins TRBV7-9 and TRBJ1-1; no clear D gene. This CDR3 comprises 11 residues. Germline V gives CDR1 SEHNR, CDR2 FQNEAQ (reference sequence). V lost 0 bases and J lost 7, with 3 bases in between. The CDR3 region is CASSLADEAFF. The CDR3, as DNA: TGTGCCAGCAGCTTAGCGGATGAAGCTTTCTTT.

This chain joins TRBV29-1 and TRBJ2-3; D not resolved. Trimming took 8 bases from V and 5 from J, leaving 11 bases between them. In germline, CDR1 is SQVTM, CDR2 ANQGSEA. The CDR3 is made up of 11 amino acids. The CDR3 loop is CSFNSKDTQYF. The DNA of the CDR3 is TGCAGCTTCAACAGTAAAGATACGCAGTATTTT.

This clone appeared a few times. The CDR3 nucleotides read TGTGCCAGCAGCACGACACCGAACACTGAAGCTTTCTTT. This encodes CASSTTPNTEAFF. The V gene is TRBV7-9, the J gene TRBJ1-1, with D uncertain. CDR1 is SEHNR and CDR2 is FQNEAQ in the germline V gene (reference sequence). There are 13 residues in the CDR3. Trimming removed 5 bases at V and 1 base at J, with 8 bases between.

V usage is TRBV4-2 and J usage is TRBJ2-5; D uncertain. Germline V gene sequence: CDR1 LGHNA, CDR2 YNFKEQ. Trimming took 0 bases from V and 5 from J, leaving 7 bases between them. The CDR3 covers 13 residues. The CDR3 sequence is CASSQEPDETQYF. CDR3 DNA sequence: TGTGCCAGCAGCCAAGAGCCAGACGAGACCCAGTACTTC.